These 13 T cell receptor beta chains share one sample of origin, sequenced in a study of cytotoxic CD8 clonotypes in ibrutinib-treated CLL. Data came from immunoSEQ multiplex PCR; TCRdb stores just in-frame clones and leaves some out. Of some 76,000 clones listed, around 78% are singletons. Sequencing was performed on PBMCs, taken after 24 months of ibrutinib treatment. The receptors come from a human donor with chronic lymphocytic leukemia.

CDR3 in DNA: TGTGCCAGTAGGACTAGCGGGTTTACAGATACGCAGTATTTT. Translation gives CASRTSGFTDTQYF. V usage is TRBV6-5 and J usage is TRBJ2-3, with 11 bases matching TRBD2. Germline CDR1 MNHEY, CDR2 SVGAGI. There are 14 residues in the CDR3. Trimming removed 9 bases from V and 3 bases from J; junction bases left unmatched: 5.

The chain uses TRBV18 and TRBJ2-3; TRBD2 is a possible D gene (5 bases). Germline loops: CDR1 KGHSH, CDR2 LQKENI. The CDR3 is 14 residues long. V dropped 5 bases and J dropped 6 bases, with 15 bases sitting between them. The CDR3: CASSYRLPGDTQYF. In DNA, the CDR3 is TGTGCCAGCTCATACAGACTACCTGGGGATACGCAGTATTTT.

This clone was detected once. The V gene is TRBV11-2, the J gene TRBJ2-3; 7 bases match TRBD2. There are 16 residues in the CDR3. In germline, CDR1 is SGHAT, CDR2 FQNNGV. The ends lost 1 base at V and 1 base at J; junction bases unmatched: 5. The CDR3 nucleotides read TGTGCCAGCAGCTTAGGCCTACTAGCGCGCACAGATACGCAGTATTTT. Its translation: CASSLGLLARTDTQYF.

V usage is TRBV19 and J usage is TRBJ1-1; the D is unclear. CDR1 and CDR2 (germline): LNHDA, SQIVND (reference sequence). V was shortened by 3 bases and J by 5 bases, with 13 bases between the two germline ends. The CDR3 covers 14 residues. The CDR3 loop reads CASSIMGRGTEAFF. DNA of the CDR3: TGTGCCAGTAGTATTATGGGTCGTGGGACTGAAGCTTTCTTT.

The chain combines TRBV7-2 with TRBJ2-7, with D hard to call. CDR1 SGHTA and CDR2 FQGNSA come from the germline V gene. V was shortened by 2 bases and J by 2 bases, with 10 bases between the two germline ends. This CDR3 region has 14 residues. The CDR3 sequence: CASSLPRPPYEQYF. The CDR3 nucleotides read TGTGCCAGCAGCTTACCCCGACCTCCCTACGAGCAGTACTTC.

This chain links TRBV30 with TRBJ1-4; weak D call: TRBD1 (6 bases). The V end was cut by 3 bases, the J end by 5 bases, with 13 bases between. Germline V CDR1 and CDR2: GTSNPN, SVGIG (reference sequence). The CDR3 length is 14 residues. CDR3 bases: TGTGCCTGGAGGCTGGGGGGGGCAAATGAAAAACTGTTTTTT. Translating it yields CAWRLGGANEKLFF.

The genes are TRBV9 and TRBJ2-2; no clear D. Germline V CDR1 and CDR2: SGDLS, YYNGEE. The CDR3 is 12 residues long. The V end lost 0 bases, the J end lost 7 bases, and 4 bases lay between the germline ends. CDR3 residues: CASSVEVGELFF. DNA of the CDR3: TGTGCCAGCAGCGTAGAGGTCGGGGAGCTGTTTTTT.

This rearrangement joins TRBV5-1 to TRBJ2-5; no firm D call. The germline V gene has CDR1 SGHRS and CDR2 YFSETQ. The length of the CDR3 is 12 residues. Trimming took 0 bases from V and 4 from J, leaving 4 bases between them. The CDR3 DNA is TGCGCCAGCAGCTTGGATCTAGAGACCCAGTACTTC. It codes for CASSLDLETQYF.

This clone has a handful of counts. DNA for the CDR3: TGTGCCCAATCACGGGCGGCCTACACTGAAGCTTTCTTT. Its translation: CAQSRAAYTEAFF. The V and J genes are TRBV30 and TRBJ1-1; no clear D gene. Trimming took off 8 bases at V and 3 bases at J, with 16 bases between the two ends. Germline V gives CDR1 GTSNPN, CDR2 SVGIG (reference sequence). The CDR3 extends over 13 amino acids.

The gene calls are TRBV7-8 and TRBJ2-1; no definite D call. The CDR3 spans 11 residues. Trimming stripped 10 bases from V and 9 bases from J, with 13 bases between. CDR1 and CDR2 from the germline V gene are SGHVS and FQNEAQ. The CDR3 DNA is TGTGCCACCGACCTCCACTTTGAGCAGTTCTTC. It yields the protein CATDLHFEQFF.

The CDR3 bases are TGTGCCAGCAGTCCGATGACCGGGACGGCCCACAATGAGCAGTTCTTC. As protein: CASSPMTGTAHNEQFF. The chain recombines TRBV5-5 with TRBJ2-1, with D perhaps matching TRBD1 or TRBD2 (5 bases each). Germline values: CDR1 SGHKS, CDR2 YYEKEE (reference sequence). V was shortened by 5 bases and J by 5 bases, with 20 bases between the two germline ends. The CDR3 covers 16 residues.

Written as DNA, the CDR3 is TGCGCCAGCAGCTTTGGGCCCTCTTCCGGGACAGGGAACGAGCAGTACTTC. Translated, it gives CASSFGPSSGTGNEQYF. The chain employs TRBV5-1 and TRBJ2-7, with 9 bases that match TRBD1. The J segment lost 5 bases and the V segment lost 2 bases, leaving 14 bases of the junction unmatched. The CDR3 runs to 17 residues. CDR1 SGHRS and CDR2 YFSETQ come from the germline V gene.

The CDR3 DNA reads TGTGCCAGCAGCTCTACAGGGGGTCAGCCCCAGCATTTT. This encodes CASSSTGGQPQHF. The chain joins TRBV7-3 to TRBJ1-5, with 8 bases that match TRBD1. The CDR3 has 13 amino acids. V shed 4 bases, J shed 6 bases, and the junction held 2 bases outside the gene matches. CDR1 and CDR2 from the germline V gene are SGHTA and FQGTGA.